Included here is one T cell receptor beta chain sequence, with context. TCRdb's copy holds only in-frame clones and misses some; the assay was immunoSEQ multiplex PCR. Of about 60,000 clones in the sample, around 90% were seen once. This entry belongs to a study of T cell changes during pregnancy in multiple sclerosis. The J segment lost 5 bases and the V segment lost 9 bases, leaving 13 bases of the junction unmatched. The CDR3 covers 15 residues. In germline, CDR1 is LNHDA, CDR2 SQIVND (reference sequence). The V call is TRBV19, the J call TRBJ2-1, with TRBD2 identical over 7 bases. This material consisted of CD4+ T cells from peripheral blood mononuclear cells, taken after pregnancy. This TCR was recovered from a female donor in good health, enrolled as a control in a pregnancy study. In nucleotides, the CDR3 is TGTGCCAGCAAGAGACTGCGGGGGAATAACAATGAGCAGTTCTTC. Protein: CASKRLRGNNNEQFF.